Detailed here is one T cell receptor beta chain. This sample was taken from a study of blood T cell repertoires in COVID-19. There are 14 residues in the CDR3. Germline lookup yields CDR1 ENHRY and CDR2 SYGVKD. The V end lost 3 bases, the J end lost 0 bases, and 9 bases lay between the germline ends. Authors' data handling: Nucleated cell counts were estimated from reference gene primer amplification. Produced via immunoSEQ multiplex PCR; TCRdb's table is partial and in-frame only. D and trimming were read from the DNA, whereas the V and J calls and clone size are those reported in that table. There are hundreds of thousands of clones in the sample; about 80% occur only once, and roughly 4% lies in the top ten. Ages ranged from about 18 to 100 years, with residence in approximately 23 US areas.

The sample was PBMCs or T cells enriched from blood (not recorded which). The sequence came from a man between 25 and 39 years old with acute COVID-19. The gene calls are TRBV10-3 and TRBJ2-7; D perhaps matches TRBD1 (6 bases). DNA of the CDR3: TGTGCCATCAGTGACGACAGGAGCTCCTACGAGCAGTACGTC. It specifies CAISDDRSSYEQYV.